This TCR beta chain was sequenced in a study of blood T cell repertoires in COVID-19. Overall study: Sites across the United States, Italy and Spain contributed samples from acute and convalescent COVID-19.

Only in-frame clones appear in the TCRdb table, and some are missing; sequencing was by immunoSEQ multiplex PCR. Seen here are around 99,000 clones, around 78% observed once, and the top ten hold 18%. CDR1 is SEHNR and CDR2 is FQNEAQ in the germline V gene (reference sequence). Trimming took off 5 bases at V and 8 bases at J, with 18 bases between the two ends. The CDR3 is made up of 15 amino acids. The V and J genes are TRBV7-9 and TRBJ1-4, with a weak D call TRBD1 (6 bases). Material for sequencing was peripheral blood. The TCR sequence derives from a woman aged 55-70 years with acute or convalescent COVID-19. CDR3 nucleotide sequence: TGTGCCAGCAGCAAGTGGACAGAACGGGGAGAAAAACTGTTTTTT. It encodes CASSKWTERGEKLFF.